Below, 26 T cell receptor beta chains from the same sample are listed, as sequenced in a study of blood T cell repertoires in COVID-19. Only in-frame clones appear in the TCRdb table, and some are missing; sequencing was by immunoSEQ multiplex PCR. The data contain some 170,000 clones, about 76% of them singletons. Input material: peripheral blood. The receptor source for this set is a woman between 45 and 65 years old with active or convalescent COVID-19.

The CDR3 region is CASSRQQGIGQPQHF. The CDR3, as DNA: TGTGCCAGCAGTCGCCAGCAGGGAATAGGGCAGCCCCAGCATTTT. The chain combines TRBV28 with TRBJ1-5, with D perhaps TRBD1 (5 bases). This CDR3 comprises 15 residues. The ends were cut back, 5 bases at V and 7 bases at J, with 18 bases in the middle. Per the germline V gene, CDR1 is MDHEN and CDR2 is SYDVKM.

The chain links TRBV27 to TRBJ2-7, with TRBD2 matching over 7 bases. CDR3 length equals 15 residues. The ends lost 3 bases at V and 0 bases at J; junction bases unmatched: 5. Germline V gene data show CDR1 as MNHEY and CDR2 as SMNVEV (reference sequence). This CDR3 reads CASSFVGGSSYEQYF. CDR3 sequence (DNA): TGTGCCAGCAGTTTTGTGGGGGGGAGCTCCTACGAGCAGTACTTC.

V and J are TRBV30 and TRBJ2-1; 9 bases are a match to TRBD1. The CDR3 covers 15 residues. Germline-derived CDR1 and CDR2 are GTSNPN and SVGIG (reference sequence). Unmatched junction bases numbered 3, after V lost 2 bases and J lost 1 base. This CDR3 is CAWSTGQGSYNEQFF. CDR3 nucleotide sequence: TGTGCCTGGAGTACGGGACAGGGATCCTACAATGAGCAGTTCTTC. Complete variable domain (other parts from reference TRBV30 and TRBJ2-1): SQTIHQWPATLVQPVGSPLSLECTVEGTSNPNLYWYRQAAGRGLQLLFYSVGIGQISSEVPQNLSASRPQDRQFILSSKKLLLSDSGFYLCAWSTGQGSYNEQFFGPGTRLTVL.

The CDR3: CASSSGTVGNTGELFF. In nucleotides, the CDR3 is TGTGCCAGCAGCTCTGGGACAGTAGGGAACACCGGGGAGCTGTTTTTT. This sequence joins TRBV7-9 and TRBJ2-2; 7 bases map to TRBD1. Germline-derived CDR1 and CDR2 are SEHNR and FQNEAQ (reference sequence). The CDR3 consists of 16 residues. J lost 1 base, V lost 4 bases, and 6 bases had no gene match.

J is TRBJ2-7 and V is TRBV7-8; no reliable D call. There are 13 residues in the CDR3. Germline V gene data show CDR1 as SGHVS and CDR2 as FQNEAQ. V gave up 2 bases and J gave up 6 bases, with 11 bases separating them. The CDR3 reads CASSLSGFGEQYF. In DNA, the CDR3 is TGTGCCAGCAGCTTATCCGGGTTCGGCGAGCAGTACTTC.

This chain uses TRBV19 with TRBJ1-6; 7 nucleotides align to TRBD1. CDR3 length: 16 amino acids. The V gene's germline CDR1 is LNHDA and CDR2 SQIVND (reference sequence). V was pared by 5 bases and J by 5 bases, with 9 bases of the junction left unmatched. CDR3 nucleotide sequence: TGTGCCAGTAGTTCCGAGGTCAGGGGGGATAATTCACCCCTCCACTTT. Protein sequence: CASSSEVRGDNSPLHF.

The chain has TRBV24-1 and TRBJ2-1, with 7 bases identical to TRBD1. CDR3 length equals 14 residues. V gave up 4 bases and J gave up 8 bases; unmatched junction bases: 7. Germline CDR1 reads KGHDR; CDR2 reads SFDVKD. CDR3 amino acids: CATSDRQGLDEQFF. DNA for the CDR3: TGTGCCACCAGTGACCGACAGGGCTTGGATGAGCAGTTCTTC.

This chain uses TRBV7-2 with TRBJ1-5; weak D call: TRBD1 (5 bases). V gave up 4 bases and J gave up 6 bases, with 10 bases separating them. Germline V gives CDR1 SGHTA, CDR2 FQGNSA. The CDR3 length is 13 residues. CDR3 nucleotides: TGTGCCAGCAGCTCCTGGGGCGGTCAGCCCCAGCATTTT. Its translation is CASSSWGGQPQHF.

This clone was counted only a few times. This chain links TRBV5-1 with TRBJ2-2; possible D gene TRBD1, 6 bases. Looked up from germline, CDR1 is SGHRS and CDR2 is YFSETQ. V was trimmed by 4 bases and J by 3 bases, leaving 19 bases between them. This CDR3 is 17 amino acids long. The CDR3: CASSPRTATVDTGELFF. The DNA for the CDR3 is TGCGCCAGCAGCCCTCGGACAGCAACGGTAGACACCGGGGAGCTGTTTTTT. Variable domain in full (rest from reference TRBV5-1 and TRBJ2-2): KAGVTQTPRYLIKTRGQQVTLSCSPISGHRSVSWYQQTPGQGLQFLFEYFSETQRNKGNFPGRFSGRQFSNSRSEMNVSTLELGDSALYLCASSPRTATVDTGELFFGEGSRLTVL.

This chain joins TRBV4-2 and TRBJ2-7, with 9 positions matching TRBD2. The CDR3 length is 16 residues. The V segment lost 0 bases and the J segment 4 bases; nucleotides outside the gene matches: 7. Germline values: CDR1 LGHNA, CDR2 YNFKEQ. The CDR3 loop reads CASSQDGGLAGYEQYF. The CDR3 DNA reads TGTGCCAGCAGCCAAGATGGCGGGCTAGCGGGATACGAGCAGTACTTC.

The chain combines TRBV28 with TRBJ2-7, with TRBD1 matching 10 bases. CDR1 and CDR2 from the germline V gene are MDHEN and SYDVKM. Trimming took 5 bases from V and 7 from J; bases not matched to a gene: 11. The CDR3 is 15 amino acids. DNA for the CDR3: TGTGCCAGCAGTCTTATGAGACAGGGGGCTCGGGAGCAGTACTTC. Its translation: CASSLMRQGAREQYF.

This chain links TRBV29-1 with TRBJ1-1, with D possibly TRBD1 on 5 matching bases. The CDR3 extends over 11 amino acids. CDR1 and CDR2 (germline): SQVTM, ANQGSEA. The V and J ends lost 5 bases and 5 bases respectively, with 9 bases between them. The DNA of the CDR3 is TGCAGCGTTTCAGGGTTGACTGAAGCTTTCTTT. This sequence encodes CSVSGLTEAFF.

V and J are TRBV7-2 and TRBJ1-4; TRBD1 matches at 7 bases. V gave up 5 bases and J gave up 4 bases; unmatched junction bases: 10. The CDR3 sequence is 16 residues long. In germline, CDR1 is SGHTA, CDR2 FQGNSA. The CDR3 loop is CASSPRQGLINEKLFF. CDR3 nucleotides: TGTGCCAGCAGCCCGAGACAGGGACTGATTAATGAAAAACTGTTTTTT.

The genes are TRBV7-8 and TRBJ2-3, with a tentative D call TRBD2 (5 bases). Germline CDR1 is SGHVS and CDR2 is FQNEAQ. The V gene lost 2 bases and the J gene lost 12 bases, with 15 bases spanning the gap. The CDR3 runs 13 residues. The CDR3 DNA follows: TGTGCCAGCAGCTTACCCGGCCGGGGAGCACAGTATTTT. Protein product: CASSLPGRGAQYF. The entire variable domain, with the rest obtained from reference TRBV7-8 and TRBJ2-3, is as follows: GAGVSQSPRYKVAKRGQDVALRCDPISGHVSLFWYQQALGQGPEFLTYFQNEAQLDKSGLPSDRFFAERPEGSVSTLKIQRTQQEDSAVYLCASSLPGRGAQYFGPGTRLTVL.

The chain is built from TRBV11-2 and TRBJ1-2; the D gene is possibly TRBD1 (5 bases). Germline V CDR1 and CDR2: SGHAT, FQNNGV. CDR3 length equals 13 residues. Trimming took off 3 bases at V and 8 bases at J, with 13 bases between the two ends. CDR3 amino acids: CASSFSQGGGYTF. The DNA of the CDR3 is TGTGCCAGCAGCTTCAGTCAGGGAGGAGGCTACACCTTC.

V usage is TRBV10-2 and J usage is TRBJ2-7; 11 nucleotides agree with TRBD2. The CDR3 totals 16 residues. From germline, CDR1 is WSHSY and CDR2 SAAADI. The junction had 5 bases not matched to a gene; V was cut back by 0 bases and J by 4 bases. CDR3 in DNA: TGCGCCAGCAGTGAGTCGATATCTAGCGGGGGGTACGAGCAGTACTTC. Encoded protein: CASSESISSGGYEQYF.

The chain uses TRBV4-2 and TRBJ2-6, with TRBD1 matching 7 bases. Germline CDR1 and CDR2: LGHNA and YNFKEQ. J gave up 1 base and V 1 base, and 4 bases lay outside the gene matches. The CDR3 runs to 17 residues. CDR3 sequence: CASSQGAQGSGANVLTF. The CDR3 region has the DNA TGTGCCAGCAGCCAAGGGGCACAGGGGTCTGGGGCCAACGTCCTGACTTTC.

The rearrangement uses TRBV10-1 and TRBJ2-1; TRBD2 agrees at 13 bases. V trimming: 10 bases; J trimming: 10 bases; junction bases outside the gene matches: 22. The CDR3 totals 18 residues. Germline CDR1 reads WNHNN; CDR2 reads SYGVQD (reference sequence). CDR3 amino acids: CATTSGLAGAGEFREQFF. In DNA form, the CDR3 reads TGCGCCACCACATCCGGACTAGCGGGGGCGGGTGAATTTCGGGAGCAGTTCTTC.

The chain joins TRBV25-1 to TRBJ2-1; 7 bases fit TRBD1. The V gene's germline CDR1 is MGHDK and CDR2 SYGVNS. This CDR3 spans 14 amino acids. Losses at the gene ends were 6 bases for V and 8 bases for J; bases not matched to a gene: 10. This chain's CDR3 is CASRTGTAVDEQFF. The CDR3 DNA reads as TGTGCCAGCAGGACAGGGACAGCAGTGGATGAGCAGTTCTTC.

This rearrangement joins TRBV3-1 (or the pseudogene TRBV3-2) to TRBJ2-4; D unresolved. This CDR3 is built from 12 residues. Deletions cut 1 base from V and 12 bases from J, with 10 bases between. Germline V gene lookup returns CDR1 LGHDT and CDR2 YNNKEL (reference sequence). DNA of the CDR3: TGTGCCAGCAGCCAAGTTCACACCTCTCAGTACTTC. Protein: CASSQVHTSQYF.

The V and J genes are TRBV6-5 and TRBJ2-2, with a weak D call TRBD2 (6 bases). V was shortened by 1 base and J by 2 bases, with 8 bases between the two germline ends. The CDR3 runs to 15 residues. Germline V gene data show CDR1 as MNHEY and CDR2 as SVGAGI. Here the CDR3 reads CASSYLGLNTGELFF. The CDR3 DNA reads TGTGCCAGCAGTTACTTGGGACTCAACACCGGGGAGCTGTTTTTT.

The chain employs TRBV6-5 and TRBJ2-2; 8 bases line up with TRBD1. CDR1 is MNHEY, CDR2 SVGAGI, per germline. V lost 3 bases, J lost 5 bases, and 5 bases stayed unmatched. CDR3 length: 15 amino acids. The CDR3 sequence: CASSYTGGRTGELFF. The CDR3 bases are TGTGCCAGCAGTTATACAGGGGGAAGGACCGGGGAGCTGTTTTTT.

The CDR3 DNA sequence: TGTGCCAGCAGCCAAGCCGCTAGCTACAATGAGCAGTTCTTC. Its translation: CASSQAASYNEQFF. This rearrangement joins TRBV3-1 (or the pseudogene TRBV3-2) to TRBJ2-1; no firm D call. This CDR3 has 14 amino acids. Trimming cost V 1 base and J 3 bases, with 7 bases left between them. Germline V lookup: CDR1 LGHDT, CDR2 YNNKEL (reference sequence).

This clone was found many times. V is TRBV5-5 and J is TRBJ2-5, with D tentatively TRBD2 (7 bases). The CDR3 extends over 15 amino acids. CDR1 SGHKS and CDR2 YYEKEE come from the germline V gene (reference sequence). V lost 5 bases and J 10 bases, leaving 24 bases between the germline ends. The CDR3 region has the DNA TGTGCCAGCAGTTCCGCCGGGACACGGGAGGAGGGCCAGTACTTC. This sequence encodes CASSSAGTREEGQYF.

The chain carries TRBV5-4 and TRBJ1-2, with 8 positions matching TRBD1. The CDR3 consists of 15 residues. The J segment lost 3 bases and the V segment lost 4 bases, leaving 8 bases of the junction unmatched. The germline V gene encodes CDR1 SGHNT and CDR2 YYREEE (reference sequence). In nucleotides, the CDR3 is TGTGCCAGCAGCGCCCGGGACAGGAGAGACTATGGCTACACCTTC. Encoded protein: CASSARDRRDYGYTF. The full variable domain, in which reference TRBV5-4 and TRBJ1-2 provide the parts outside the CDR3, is ETGVTQSPTHLIKTRGQQVTLRCSSQSGHNTVSWYQQALGQGPQFIFQYYREEENGRGNFPPRFSGLQFPNYSSELNVNALELDDSALYLCASSARDRRDYGYTFGSGTRLTVV.

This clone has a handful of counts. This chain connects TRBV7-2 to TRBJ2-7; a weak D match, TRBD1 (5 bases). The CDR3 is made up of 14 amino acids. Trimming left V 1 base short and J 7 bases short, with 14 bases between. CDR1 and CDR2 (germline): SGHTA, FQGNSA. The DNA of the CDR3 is TGTGCCAGCAGCTTAGAGGTGGGGCCTAGGGAGCAGTACTTC. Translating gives CASSLEVGPREQYF.